The clone carrying this TCR beta chain was seen a few times. No antigen is known for it. The data were obtained in a study of T cell repertoires in cytomegalovirus infection. Across the whole study: Shared public TCR beta signatures pointed to both CMV infection and a matching HLA type. Whole-study findings and limits: In two of eight donors, the top clonotype was HLA-C-restricted CMV-specific. Of the TCR beta families, the public ones yielded a cumulative frequency that identified carriers of CMV plus the relevant HLA.

V gave up 5 bases and J gave up 2 bases; unmatched junction bases: 6. The CDR3 length is 14 residues. The germline V gene has CDR1 DFQATT and CDR2 SNEGSKA (reference sequence). TCRdb reprocessed the reads with MiXCR, giving one entry per CDR3 protein. The sample yields under 250,000 distinct CDR3 sequences, 6% to 8% seen once. The TCR comes from a human donor in good health (CMV status not recorded). Some clones in this sample may be carry-over from other donors' samples. The rearrangement joins TRBV20-1 to TRBJ2-1; 7 bases align to TRBD1. Sequenced input: PBMCs. This chain's CDR3 is CSALDRDTYNEQFF. The CDR3 DNA follows: TGCAGTGCTTTAGACAGGGACACCTACAATGAGCAGTTCTTC.